The present entry profiles one TCR beta chain with its context. Its antigen is still unknown. The data originate from a study of neoadjuvant nivolumab and ipilimumab in lung cancer. CDR1 is MNHEY and CDR2 is SMNVEV in the germline V gene (reference sequence). V was cut by 5 bases and J by 3 bases, with 17 bases left in between. The CDR3 loop spans 16 amino acids. This table comes from immunoSEQ multiplex PCR, and its TCRdb copy is limited to in-frame clones, with some not included. The profile covers tens of thousands of clones, with more than 70% appearing a single time and roughly 6.2% taken by the ten largest. Whole-study results and caveats: Blood richness before therapy tracked richness in tumors resected after neoadjuvant therapy. Only a small number of samples underwent TCR sequencing.

Sequences were derived from peripheral blood, sampled before neoadjuvant nivolumab, alone or with ipilimumab. The receptor comes from an adult with non-small cell lung cancer. This sequence joins TRBV27 and TRBJ2-4; D might be TRBD2 (5 bases). The CDR3 protein is CASSPPGGRGKNIQYF. CDR3 coding DNA: TGTGCCAGCAGTCCTCCTGGAGGCCGGGGCAAAAACATTCAGTACTTC.